A selection of T cell receptor beta chains follows, all from one sample in a study of identifying expanded T cells in peripheral blood. The assay was immunoSEQ multiplex PCR, and TCRdb's table has in-frame clones only and misses some. Of some 78,000 clones listed, 88% are singletons. The sample comprised blood. The receptors shown here come from a person between 18 and 75 years old in good health. Each CDR3 is given with its conserved first and last residue. A D gene is named only where the DNA matches it firmly. Size values are once, few and many counts, or a class for expanded clones, and some rows have none.

V gene	clone size	J gene	D gene	CDR3 DNA	CDR3 protein
TRBV18	.	TRBJ2-5	.	TGTGCCAGCTCACCCCGCACACAAGAGACCCAGTACTTC	CASSPRTQETQYF
TRBV30	.	TRBJ2-2	.	TGTGCCGGGCCCACAGGGACGGCCGGGGAGCTGTTTTTT	CAGPTGTAGELFF
TRBV19	.	TRBJ2-7	TRBD1	TGTGCCAGTAGTAGGGACAGGGAGTCGCAAGAGCAGTACTTC	CASSRDRESQEQYF
TRBV2	once	TRBJ2-4	TRBD1	TGTGCCAGCAGTGTGACAGGGGGAGCCGGGAGAGCCAAAAACATTCAGTACTTC	CASSVTGGAGRAKNIQYF
TRBV5-4	.	TRBJ1-1	TRBD1	TGTGCCAGCACCGACAGGGTGAGCACTGAAGCTTTCTTT	CASTDRVSTEAFF
TRBV6-6	.	TRBJ1-3	.	TGTGCCAGCAGCGGCCTCGGAGGGAGCCCTGGAAACACCATATATTTT	CASSGLGGSPGNTIYF
TRBV7-2	.	TRBJ2-5	.	TGTGCCAGCAGCTTAGCGGGGGGGCGAGAGACCCAGTACTTC	CASSLAGGRETQYF
TRBV5-6	.	TRBJ2-7	TRBD2	TGTGCCAGCAGCGCCGGACTAGCTGGCGACGAGCAGTACTTC	CASSAGLAGDEQYF
TRBV28	.	TRBJ1-1	.	TGTGCCAGCAGTAACCCTGGGGTATCTACTGAAGCTTTCTTT	CASSNPGVSTEAFF
TRBV7-2	.	TRBJ2-7	.	TGTGCCAGCAGTCTCCCGGGGCTAGGGGAGCAGTACTTC	CASSLPGLGEQYF
TRBV21-1	.	TRBJ1-5	.	TGTGCCAGCGGTAAGACAGAGCTGTATCATCGGCCCCAGCATTTT	CASGKTELYHRPQHF
TRBV10-1	many	TRBJ1-2	.	TGCGCCAGCAGCGGGGACTATGGCTACACCTTC	CASSGDYGYTF
TRBV30	.	TRBJ1-3	.	TGTGCCTGGAGGGGCGGGGGGAACACCATATATTTT	CAWRGGGNTIYF
TRBV2	.	TRBJ2-5	.	TGTGCCAGCAGTGGGGGGCCCCAGTACTTC	CASSGGPQYF
TRBV10-3	.	TRBJ1-2	TRBD1	TGTGCCATCAGTAGGGACAGACCAAGCGGGGATGGCTACACCTTC	CAISRDRPSGDGYTF
TRBV28	.	TRBJ2-3	TRBD2	TGTGCCAGCAGTTTATTAGGGGAGGGCGCGTCGGCAGATACGCAGTATTTT	CASSLLGEGASADTQYF
TRBV5-1	.	TRBJ1-1	.	TGCGCCAGCAGCTTGGAGATGAACACTGAAGCTTTCTTT	CASSLEMNTEAFF
TRBV13	.	TRBJ1-1	.	TGTGCCAGCAGCCAGCGGGGGACGGGCACTGAAGCTTTCTTT	CASSQRGTGTEAFF
TRBV18	.	TRBJ1-6	.	TGTGCCAGCTCACCAAGCAACAGGGCCGACTCACCCCTCCACTTT	CASSPSNRADSPLHF
TRBV18	.	TRBJ2-1	.	TGTGCCAGCTCACCGCAGGAGGGAAACGGGCAGTTCTTC	CASSPQEGNGQFF
TRBV6-5	.	TRBJ1-5	.	TGTGCCAGCAGTTACGACGGCAATCAGCCCCAGCATTTT	CASSYDGNQPQHF
TRBV7-9	.	TRBJ1-1	.	TGTGCCAGCAGCCGACTTATGGGGCTAGGTGAGGACACTGAAGCTTTCTTT	CASSRLMGLGEDTEAFF
TRBV19	.	TRBJ1-5	.	TGTGCCAGTAATTCATTTGGGGCCGGACAGCCCCAGCATTTT	CASNSFGAGQPQHF
TRBV10-1	.	TRBJ2-3	.	TGCGCCAGCACCTTTCCTCAAAGGGGCTCGAATACGCAGTATTTT	CASTFPQRGSNTQYF
TRBV29-1	.	TRBJ2-5	.	TGCAGCGTTGCTCCAGGGGGGTACCAAGAGACCCAGTACTTC	CSVAPGGYQETQYF
TRBV29-1	once	TRBJ2-2	.	TGCAGCGCGCTAAACACCGGGGAGCTGTTTTTT	CSALNTGELFF
TRBV23-1	.	TRBJ1-5	.	TGCGCCAGCTGTGCCAGGCGTCAGCCCCAGCATTTT	CASCARRQPQHF
TRBV2	few	TRBJ1-2	TRBD1	TGTGCCAGCAGTGAATGGGACAGGGTTCGTGCAGGCTACACCTTC	CASSEWDRVRAGYTF
TRBV28	.	TRBJ1-2	.	TGTGCCAGCAGTTTCCGGGACTATGGCTACACCTTC	CASSFRDYGYTF
TRBV5-1	.	TRBJ2-7	TRBD1	TGCGCCAGCAGCTTGGGACAGGGGGTTCCCTCCGAGCAGTACTTC	CASSLGQGVPSEQYF
TRBV20-1	.	TRBJ2-7	.	TGCAGTGCCCCGGGTGTGGCCCCGACGTACTTC	CSAPGVAPTYF